The source of this TCR beta chain is a study of T cell responses to AZD1222 COVID-19 vaccine. The protocol was immunoSEQ multiplex PCR, while the TCRdb copy is restricted to in-frame clones and leaves out a portion. The sample comprises approximately 60,000 clones, 65% to 90% of which are singletons, and 15% to 20% rests with the top ten. CDR1 is KGHSH, CDR2 LQKENI, per germline. The CDR3 consists of 15 residues. The germline V and J ends were trimmed by 2 bases and 1 base, with 11 bases remaining between them. V and J are TRBV18 and TRBJ1-1, with D unclear. The material was peripheral blood, obtained on day 0 of AZD1222 vaccination. The receptor was derived from an adult in good health. The CDR3 nucleotides read TGTGCCAGCTCACCATTAGGGCCGGCGAACACTGAAGCTTTCTTT. The encoded protein is CASSPLGPANTEAFF.